A single TCR beta chain is shown here with its context. Its antigen is unidentified. The CDR3 is 15 residues long. After removal of 6 bases from V and 6 bases from J, the junction contained 8 bases not matched to a gene. Germline loops: CDR1 ENHRY, CDR2 SYGVKD. The protocol was immunoSEQ multiplex PCR, while the TCRdb copy is restricted to in-frame clones and leaves out a portion. The table lists a few million clones, just over 90% of them singletons. This sample was included in a study of shared clonotypes between healthy human individuals. Study results and caveats: As a rule, naive subsets had a larger estimated richness than memory subsets. A few donors shared around 5.1% of their naive CD4 clonotypes.

The donors were adults (healthy and HIV-negative) with no recent acute infections or vaccinations. Specimen: naive CD4+ T cells sorted from blood. The subset here: CD45RA+ positively selected. The TCR originated in a man between 18 and 35 years old in good health. This chain links TRBV10-3 with TRBJ2-6; 7 nucleotides align to TRBD1. DNA of the CDR3: TGTGCCATCAGGGTCGACAGGGACCCGGCCAACGTCCTGACTTTC. Translated, it gives CAIRVDRDPANVLTF.